This T cell receptor beta chain was sequenced in a study of blood T cell repertoires in COVID-19. Participants reported their clinical history, and cohort assignment relied on those reports. As originally analysed: Reference gene primer amplification gave estimated nucleated cell counts. The data were produced by immunoSEQ multiplex PCR, yet TCRdb's version contains in-frame clones alone and is incomplete. That table is the source of V, J and clone size, and D and trimming were worked out from the DNA. There are hundreds of thousands of clones in the sample; approximately 90% occur only once, and around 1.1% lies in the top ten. Germline values: CDR1 SGHDT, CDR2 YYEEEE. V lost 4 bases and J lost 7, with 12 bases in between. The CDR3 consists of 14 residues.

The source is a man younger than 45 who had recovered from COVID-19. The sequencing sample was made of PBMCs or T cells enriched from blood (not recorded which). This chain links TRBV5-6 with TRBJ1-6; possibly TRBD1 for D (5 bases). The CDR3 DNA reads TGTGCCAGCAGCCAGACAGTTCTCAATTCACCCCTCCACTTT. Its protein is CASSQTVLNSPLHF.